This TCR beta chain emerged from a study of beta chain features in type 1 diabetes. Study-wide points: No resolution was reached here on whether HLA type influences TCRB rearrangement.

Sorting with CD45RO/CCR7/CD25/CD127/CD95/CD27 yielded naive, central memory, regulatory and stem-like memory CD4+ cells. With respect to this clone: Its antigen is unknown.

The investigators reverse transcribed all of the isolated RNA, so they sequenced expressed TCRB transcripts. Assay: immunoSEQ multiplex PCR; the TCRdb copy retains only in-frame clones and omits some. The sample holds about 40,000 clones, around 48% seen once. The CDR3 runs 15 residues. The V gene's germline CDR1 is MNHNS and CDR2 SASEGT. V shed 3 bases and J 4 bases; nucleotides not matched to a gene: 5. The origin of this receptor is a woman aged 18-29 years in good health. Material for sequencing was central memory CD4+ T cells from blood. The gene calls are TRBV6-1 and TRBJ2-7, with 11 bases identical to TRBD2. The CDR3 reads CASSEFSGGAYEQYF. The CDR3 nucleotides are TGTGCCAGCAGTGAGTTTAGCGGGGGGGCGTACGAGCAGTACTTC.